The sequence of this T cell receptor (beta chain) was determined in a study of T cell changes during pregnancy in multiple sclerosis. Method: immunoSEQ multiplex PCR; TCRdb's copy keeps in-frame clones and lacks some. Among more than 15,000 clones listed, around four fifths were seen once. Germline lookup yields CDR1 SQVTM and CDR2 ANQGSEA. V lost 4 bases to trimming and J lost 5 bases, with 11 bases between them. The CDR3 is 12 residues long. This receptor was obtained from a female donor in good health, enrolled as a control in a pregnancy study. V gene TRBV29-1 combines with J gene TRBJ1-2, with D maybe TRBD1 (6 bases). The sequenced sample was CD8+ T cells from peripheral blood mononuclear cells, obtained in the second trimester of pregnancy. The CDR3 DNA is TGCAGCGTTGGCCCCACAGGGTATGGCTACACCTTC. This encodes CSVGPTGYGYTF.